This T cell receptor beta chain was observed in a study of blood T cell repertoires in COVID-19. Turning to the study itself: The United States, Italy and Spain supplied acute and convalescent COVID-19 samples. Nucleic acid was either cDNA or gDNA, and it came from T cells, B-cell-depleted T cells, or PBMCs.

The ends were cut back, 4 bases at V and 2 bases at J, with 11 bases in the middle. The CDR3 is 14 residues long. Germline V lookup: CDR1 SGHDN, CDR2 FVKESK. Assay used: immunoSEQ multiplex PCR; TCRdb lists only in-frame clones, some missing. The sample shows some 220,000 clones, around 80% of them seen only once. The chain carries TRBV14 and TRBJ1-2; the D is unclear. This clonotype was obtained from an older woman who had recovered from COVID-19. The sample taken for sequencing was peripheral blood. The CDR3 DNA follows: TGTGCCAGCAGCCCCCGCCCGGGAAACTATGGCTACACCTTC. Amino acid sequence: CASSPRPGNYGYTF.